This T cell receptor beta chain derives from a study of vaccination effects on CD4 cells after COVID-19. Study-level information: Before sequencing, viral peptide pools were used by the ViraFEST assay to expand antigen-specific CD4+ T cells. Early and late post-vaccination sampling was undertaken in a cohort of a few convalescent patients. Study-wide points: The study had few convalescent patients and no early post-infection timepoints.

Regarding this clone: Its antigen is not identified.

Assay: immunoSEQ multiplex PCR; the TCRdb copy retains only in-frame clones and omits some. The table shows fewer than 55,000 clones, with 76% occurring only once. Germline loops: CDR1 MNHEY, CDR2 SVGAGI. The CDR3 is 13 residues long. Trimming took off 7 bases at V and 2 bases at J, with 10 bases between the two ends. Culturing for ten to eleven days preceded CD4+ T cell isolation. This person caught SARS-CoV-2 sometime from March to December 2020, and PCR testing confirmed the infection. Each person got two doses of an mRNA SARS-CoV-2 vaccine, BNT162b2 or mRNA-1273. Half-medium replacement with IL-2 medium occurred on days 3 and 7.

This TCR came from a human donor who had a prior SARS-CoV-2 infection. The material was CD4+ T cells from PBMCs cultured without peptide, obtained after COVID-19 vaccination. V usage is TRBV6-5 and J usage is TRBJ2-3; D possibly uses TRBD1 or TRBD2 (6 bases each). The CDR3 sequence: CASTGGFTDTQYF. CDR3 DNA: TGTGCCAGCACCGGGGGCTTCACAGATACGCAGTATTTT.